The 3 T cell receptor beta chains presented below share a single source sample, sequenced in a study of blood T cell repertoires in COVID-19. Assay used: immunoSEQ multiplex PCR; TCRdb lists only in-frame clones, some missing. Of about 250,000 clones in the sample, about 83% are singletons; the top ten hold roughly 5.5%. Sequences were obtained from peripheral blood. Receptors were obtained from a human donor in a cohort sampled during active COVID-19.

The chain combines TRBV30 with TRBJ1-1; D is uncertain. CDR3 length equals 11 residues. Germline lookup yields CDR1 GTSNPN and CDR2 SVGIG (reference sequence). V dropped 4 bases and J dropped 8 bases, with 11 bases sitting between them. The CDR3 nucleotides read TGTGCCTGGACCACTTTAGAGGAAGCTTTCTTT. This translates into CAWTTLEEAFF.

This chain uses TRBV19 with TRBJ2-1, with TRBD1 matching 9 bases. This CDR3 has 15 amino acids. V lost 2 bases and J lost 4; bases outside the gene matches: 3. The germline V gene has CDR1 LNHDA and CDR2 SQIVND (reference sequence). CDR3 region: CASSITGGGYNEQFF. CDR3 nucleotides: TGTGCCAGTAGTATAACAGGGGGCGGGTACAATGAGCAGTTCTTC.

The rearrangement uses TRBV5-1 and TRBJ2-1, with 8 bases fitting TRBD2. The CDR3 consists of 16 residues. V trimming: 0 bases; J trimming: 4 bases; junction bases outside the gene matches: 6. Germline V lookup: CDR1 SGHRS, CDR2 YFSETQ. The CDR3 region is CASSLGLLADYNEQFF. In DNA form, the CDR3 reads TGCGCCAGCAGCTTGGGGCTACTAGCGGATTACAATGAGCAGTTCTTC.